This record covers a single T cell receptor (beta chain). The antigen remains unidentified. The sorted conventional CD4 T cells were gated as CD4+CD127+. The CDR3 spans 15 residues. J lost 2 bases, V lost 4 bases, and 4 bases had no gene match. CDR1 and CDR2 from the germline V gene are LNHDA and SQIVND (reference sequence). The entry originates in a study of B cell selection in AIRE deficiency. Whole-study results and caveats: Shared Treg sequences were biased toward short CDR3s with few non-templated nucleotide insertions. AIRE-deficient Tconv and Treg repertoires matched healthy donors in TCRBV, CDR3 length, diversity.

The repertoire was sequenced with immunoSEQ multiplex PCR; TCRdb's copy has only in-frame clones and lacks some. The data show about 25,000 clones, with 95% to 96% seen just once and roughly 0.22% held by the top ten. V is TRBV19 and J is TRBJ2-7, with 11 bases identical to TRBD1. The sample was CD4+CD127+ conventional T cells sorted from PBMCs. The receptor comes from a human donor in good health. The CDR3 sequence: CASSTWGQGAYEQYF. The CDR3 DNA reads as TGTGCCAGTAGTACGTGGGGACAGGGGGCCTACGAGCAGTACTTC.